This T cell receptor (beta chain) emerged from a study of blood T cell repertoires in COVID-19. At the level of the study: Some COVID-19 samples were acute and others convalescent; all came from the United States, Italy and Spain.

Original processing methods: Amplifying reference gene primers gave estimates of nucleated cell counts. Profiled with immunoSEQ multiplex PCR; TCRdb holds only in-frame clones, not every one. V and J calls and clone size are copied from that table; D and trimming were computed from the DNA. The table shows 350,000 to 450,000 clones, with approximately 86% occurring only once. Germline CDR1 reads SGHRS; CDR2 reads YFSETQ. The CDR3 contains 16 residues. The junction had 11 bases not matched to a gene; V was cut back by 1 base and J by 5 bases. The Seattle site enrolled patients during active infection and followed them longitudinally.

The rearrangement joins TRBV5-1 to TRBJ1-1; TRBD1 matches 7 bases. The TCR originated in a woman between 55 and 75 years old with COVID-19, enrolled during active disease. Sequencing input: peripheral blood. The CDR3 bases are TGCGCCAGCAGCTTGAGGGAACAGGGGTCGGGGACTGAAGCTTTCTTT. Its protein is CASSLREQGSGTEAFF.